This T cell receptor (beta chain) was recorded in a study of blood T cell repertoires in COVID-19 (dated by TCRdb to 2018 to 2021). Regarding the complete study: Samples covering the acute and convalescent phases of COVID-19 were provided by collaborators in the United States, Italy and Spain. Where available, HLA class I and class II types were taken from metadata supplied by the sample provider and were not determined by assay-based typing. The sample metadata nearly always contained a de-identified subject ID, COVID-19 status, age in years and sex. The repertoires were released in a freely available public database intended as a resource for research on the immune response to SARS-CoV-2. The material from the prospective study consisted of cDNA or gDNA derived from T cells, B-cell-depleted T cells, or PBMCs. Deeply sampled blood TCRbeta repertoires from subjects exposed to, actively infected with, or recovered from COVID-19 were included in the dataset. Samples came from the ongoing ImmuneRACE study (first 160 participants) plus 1,254 subjects from 6 global collaborators.

Overall study outcomes, separate from this receptor: The quantity of clinical and demographic metadata differed by source and by participant and was supplied without curation.

Samples from volunteer blood donors who had recovered from COVID-19 were contributed by a second Seattle source. Each collaborating institution followed its own protocols to collect whole blood in K2EDTA tubes. For TCRbeta analysis, collaborator samples were shipped as frozen whole blood, as isolated PBMCs, or as DNA extracted from either sample type. TCRbeta CDR3 regions were amplified from genomic DNA by means of the immunoSEQ Assay, a bias-controlled multiplex PCR. Per the source publication's procedure: Nucleated cell counts per sample were estimated from amplification of reference gene primers within the assay. To quantify the absolute abundance of each unique TCRbeta CDR3 rearrangement, sequence reads were collapsed and filtered. For each sample, productive Simpson clonality was calculated as the square root of Simpson's diversity index across productive rearrangements. Sourced from immuneACCESS, this table was stored by TCRdb with only in-frame sequences that have V and J called. A share of the clones is absent; for the studies checked, an unresolved V gene accounts for under half, and the remainder has no known explanation. V and J calls and clone size are given by that table; D and trimming were obtained from the DNA. The table for this sample lists around 240,000 clones; roughly 84% of them were counted only once. The top ten clones comprise 1.4% of the sample.

According to the germline V gene, CDR1 reads SGDLS and CDR2 reads YYNGEE. Taken from cysteine to phenylalanine, the CDR3 has 12 residues. The entry retains the CDR3 DNA only, 36 bases that are in frame from base 1. V drops 6 bases and J drops 3 bases, leaving 8 bases in between. On this clone itself: Its antigen specificity is not known. Base quality data are lacking; no much larger clone is found one base away.

The rearrangement combines TRBV9 with TRBJ2-3, and the D gene may be TRBD1, 6 bases matching. This receptor was taken from a woman in her 40s who had recovered from COVID-19. The sequencing input was peripheral blood. The CDR3 protein is CASKGVTDTQYF. Read as DNA, the sequence is TGTGCCAGCAAGGGGGTTACAGATACGCAGTATTTT. Full variable domain (CDR3 extended with the reference TRBV9 and TRBJ2-3 proteins): DSGVTQTPKHLITATGQRVTLRCSPRSGDLSVYWYQQSLDQGLQFLIQYYNGEERAKGNILERFSAQQFPDLHSELNLSSLELGDSALYFCASKGVTDTQYFGPGTRLTVL.